The clone carrying this T cell receptor (beta chain) was seen at least ten times. Initially, at the first diagnosis of hyperthyroidism and before any ophthalmopathy symptoms, blood was sampled. V dropped 7 bases and J dropped 2; count of bases not matched to a gene: 7. Germline V gives CDR1 SNHLY, CDR2 FYNNEI. This CDR3 region has 15 residues. RNA transcripts provided the source from which TCR beta CDR3 regions were amplified. The HTBI primer set drove a first-round RT-PCR of the TCR CDR3. Using its own MiXCR run on the multiplex PCR reads, TCRdb lists one record per CDR3 protein. The sample lists about 130,000 distinct CDR3 sequences; about 20% were seen once. This sample is part of a study of T cells in Graves' hyperthyroidism and ophthalmopathy. About the research overall: Peripheral blood was drawn at first diagnosis, prior to all treatment.

Sequenced input: blood. This receptor was taken from a woman in her fifties or sixties with Graves' hyperthyroidism that later progressed to Graves' ophthalmopathy. The genes are TRBV2 and TRBJ2-7; 11 positions agree with TRBD2. The CDR3 nucleotides read TGTGCCAGCACCGCTAGACTAGCGGGACCCTACGAGCAGTACTTC. It encodes CASTARLAGPYEQYF.